This TCR beta chain came from a study of cytomegalovirus exposure and HLA in healthy donors. Study information: Among several hundred genotyped donors, around 80% fell in the Caucasian-associated ancestry cluster. Study-wide results and caveats: A later analysis showed TCR association rates differing by HLA locus, peaking at DRB1 and lowest at HLA-C. Through in vitro validation, three CMV-associated chains were shown to be specific for CMV antigens.

Comments on this clone: Its specificity is not known. Relative to the germline gene, one junction end is altered; a read error may explain this.

In the PCR, 60 Vbeta and 13 Jbeta primers were used. Profiled with immunoSEQ multiplex PCR; TCRdb holds only in-frame clones, not every one. The repertoire includes roughly 110,000 clones, 74% of them detected once, and 3.5% to 5% sits in the top ten. This TCR was recovered from a woman in her 40s in good health and CMV-seropositive. The source material was PBMCs.

CDR3 sequence reads: CSSSSATGYTEAFF. The CDR3, as DNA: TGTTCCAGCAGCTCCGCGACAGGTTACACTGAAGCTTTCTTT. The V call is TRBV7-9, the J call TRBJ1-1; TRBD1 is a possible D gene (6 bases). The CDR3 is made up of 14 amino acids. Germline values: CDR1 SEHNR, CDR2 FQNEAQ (reference sequence). The full variable domain, its missing parts supplied by reference TRBV7-9 and TRBJ1-1, is DTGVSQNPRHKITKRGQNVTFRCDPISEHNRLYWYRQTLGQGPEFLTYFQNEAQLEKSRLLSDRFSAERPKGSFSTLEIQRTEQGDSAMYLCSSSSATGYTEAFFGQGTRLTVV.